The 4 T cell receptor beta chains given below trace back to one sample, sequenced in a study of cytomegalovirus exposure and HLA in healthy donors. Researchers ran the PCR with 60 Vbeta and 13 Jbeta primers. Assay used: immunoSEQ multiplex PCR; TCRdb lists only in-frame clones, some missing. The table has about 180,000 clones, roughly 84% seen once. The sequencing input was PBMCs. The source is a girl aged 2-15 years in good health and CMV-seropositive.

V is TRBV5-4 and J is TRBJ2-4, with 7 positions matching TRBD2. J was trimmed by 8 bases and V by 1 base; bases with no gene match: 12. The CDR3 runs to 16 residues. Germline lookup yields CDR1 SGHNT and CDR2 YYREEE (reference sequence). The CDR3 coding sequence is TGTGCCAGCAGCTTGTTAGGAGGTCTCCGGGGGGACATTCAGTACTTC. This translates into CASSLLGGLRGDIQYF.

This clone was counted only a few times. V is TRBV7-9 and J is TRBJ2-7; 8 bases map to TRBD1. The ends lost 4 bases at V and 6 bases at J; junction bases unmatched: 5. The CDR3 sequence is 13 residues long. In germline, CDR1 is SEHNR, CDR2 FQNEAQ (reference sequence). CDR3 residues: CASSSGTGPEQYF. Here the CDR3 DNA reads TGTGCCAGCAGCTCCGGGACAGGCCCCGAGCAGTACTTC. Combining the CDR3 with reference TRBV7-9 and TRBJ2-7 gives the whole variable domain DTGVSQNPRHKITKRGQNVTFRCDPISEHNRLYWYRQTLGQGPEFLTYFQNEAQLEKSRLLSDRFSAERPKGSFSTLEIQRTEQGDSAMYLCASSSGTGPEQYFGPGTRLTVT.

V usage is TRBV11-2 and J usage is TRBJ2-1; TRBD1 might be the D (8 bases). Germline V gene sequence: CDR1 SGHAT, CDR2 FQNNGV. Trimming left V 5 bases short and J 4 bases short, with 15 bases between. This CDR3 region has 15 residues. The chain's CDR3 is CASSRRGDRYNEQFF. The CDR3 nucleotides are TGTGCCAGCAGCCGCCGGGGGGACAGGTACAATGAGCAGTTCTTC.

As regards this clone: One junction end disagrees with the germline gene, perhaps due to a read error. The chain is built from TRBV7-9 and TRBJ2-7; 7 positions agree with TRBD2. CDR3 size: 16 residues. Per the germline V gene, CDR1 is SEHNR and CDR2 is FQNEAQ (reference sequence). CDR3 nucleotides: TGTTCCAGCAGCTTAGCCCGTGGCGGGAGCTCCTACGAGCAGTACTTC. This encodes CSSSLARGGSSYEQYF.